Listed below are T cell receptor beta chains from one sample, sequenced in a study of T cells in localized non-small cell lung cancer. Using immunoSEQ multiplex PCR, the repertoire was profiled, and TCRdb retains in-frame clones only, with some absent. Of about 6,400 clones in the sample, approximately 88% were seen once. The source was peripheral blood, collected before any cancer treatment. Receptors originate from a male donor aged 60 or over with stage I lung adenocarcinoma. The CDR3 runs from the conserved cysteine through the conserved F or W. A D gene is named only where the DNA matches it firmly. Part of the rows lack a size; the others show once, few, many or a class for expanded clones.

V	size	J	D	CDR3	DNA
TRBV7-2	.	TRBJ2-3	TRBD2	CASSLVSGGISTDTQYF	TGTGCCAGCAGCTTAGTGTCCGGGGGGATCAGCACAGATACGCAGTATTTT
TRBV19	.	TRBJ2-5	.	CASAKAHQETQYF	TGTGCCAGTGCTAAGGCGCACCAAGAGACCCAGTACTTC
TRBV6-5	.	TRBJ2-6	TRBD1	CASKAGGAGANVLTF	TGTGCCAGCAAGGCAGGGGGCGCTGGGGCCAACGTCCTGACTTTC
TRBV6-5	.	TRBJ1-2	.	CASSYSNQRGGYTF	TGTGCCAGCAGTTACTCGAATCAAAGGGGTGGCTACACCTTC
TRBV6-6	.	TRBJ1-5	.	CATTSQQSLSNQPQHF	TGTGCCACCACGTCCCAACAGTCCCTTAGCAATCAGCCCCAGCATTTT
TRBV6-1	.	TRBJ2-3	TRBD1	CASSEAGTVTDTQYF	TGTGCCAGCAGTGAAGCTGGGACAGTTACAGATACGCAGTATTTT
TRBV4-1	.	TRBJ2-3	TRBD2	CASSQAGLSTDTQYF	TGCGCCAGCAGCCAAGCGGGACTAAGCACAGATACGCAGTATTTT
TRBV2	.	TRBJ2-7	TRBD1	CASSVLGTGGDEQYF	TGTGCCAGCAGTGTTTTGGGGACAGGAGGGGACGAGCAGTACTTC
TRBV29-1	hyperexpanded	TRBJ1-1	TRBD1	CSVDETGDTEAFF	TGCAGCGTTGACGAGACAGGGGACACTGAAGCTTTCTTT
TRBV27	.	TRBJ2-5	.	CASSSYSGEETQYF	TGTGCCAGCAGTTCGTATAGTGGGGAAGAGACCCAGTACTTC
TRBV28	.	TRBJ2-1	.	CASRWGQEQFF	TGTGCCAGCAGATGGGGGCAGGAGCAGTTCTTC
TRBV7-6	once	TRBJ1-1	TRBD1	CASSLGGTGLFGNTEAFF	TGTGCCAGCAGCTTAGGCGGGACAGGGCTATTTGGGAACACTGAAGCTTTCTTT
TRBV6-5	once	TRBJ1-2	.	CASSYSRDYGYTF	TGTGCCAGCAGTTACTCGAGGGACTATGGCTACACCTTC
TRBV19	.	TRBJ1-5	TRBD1	CASSPGTAHQPQHF	TGTGCCAGTAGTCCCGGGACAGCTCATCAGCCCCAGCATTTT
TRBV19	.	TRBJ1-4	.	CATRGGNEKLFF	TGTGCCACTCGAGGGGGTAACGAAAAACTGTTTTTT
TRBV6-5	once	TRBJ2-3	.	CASSYSLDLRTDTQYF	TGTGCCAGCAGTTACTCTTTGGACCTCCGCACAGATACGCAGTATTTT
TRBV19	.	TRBJ2-1	TRBD2	CASSPPPPRTSGNEQFF	TGTGCCAGTAGTCCCCCGCCTCCTCGGACTAGCGGCAATGAGCAGTTCTTC
TRBV30	.	TRBJ2-3	.	CAWTAEQGRTTDTQYF	TGTGCCTGGACCGCCGAACAGGGTCGGACCACAGATACGCAGTATTTT
TRBV7-7	.	TRBJ2-5	TRBD2	CASSPPSGPQETQYF	TGTGCCAGCAGTCCTCCTAGCGGCCCTCAAGAGACCCAGTACTTC
TRBV9	.	TRBJ2-5	.	CASSAGGGATETQYF	TGTGCCAGCAGCGCCGGAGGGGGGGCGACGGAGACCCAGTACTTC
TRBV6-1	.	TRBJ2-5	.	CASSRGLAYQETQYF	TGTGCCAGCAGTAGAGGGTTGGCGTACCAAGAGACCCAGTACTTC
TRBV10-3	.	TRBJ2-3	TRBD1	CAISNRGFADTQYF	TGTGCCATCAGCAACAGGGGATTCGCAGATACGCAGTATTTT
TRBV7-3	.	TRBJ1-1	.	CASSFSPPGGNTEAFF	TGTGCCAGCAGCTTCAGCCCTCCGGGGGGGAACACTGAAGCTTTCTTT
TRBV27	.	TRBJ2-6	.	CASSLGGAGANVLTF	TGTGCCAGCAGTTTAGGTGGGGCTGGGGCCAACGTCCTGACTTTC
TRBV11-3	.	TRBJ1-6	TRBD1	CASSAPVRGQNSPLHF	TGTGCCAGCAGCGCACCCGTTCGGGGACAGAATTCACCCCTCCACTTT
TRBV5-1	.	TRBJ2-5	.	CASSMRQGARVAGVKETQYF	TGCGCCAGCAGCATGAGACAGGGGGCGCGGGTAGCGGGAGTGAAGGAGACCCAGTACTTC
TRBV9	.	TRBJ2-3	.	CASSVVEGEDTQYF	TGTGCCAGCAGCGTAGTAGAAGGGGAGGATACGCAGTATTTT
TRBV11-2	.	TRBJ2-7	TRBD2	CASSPAGSGSYEQYF	TGTGCCAGCAGCCCCGCTGGTAGCGGGAGCTACGAGCAGTACTTC
TRBV15	.	TRBJ2-7	TRBD1	CATSDPGQSYEQYF	TGTGCCACCAGCGACCCGGGACAGTCCTACGAGCAGTACTTC
TRBV30	.	TRBJ1-1	.	CAWSTGRTEAFF	TGTGCCTGGTCTACAGGGCGGACTGAAGCTTTCTTT
TRBV7-8	.	TRBJ1-1	TRBD1	CASSLGDRGLTEAFF	TGTGCCAGCAGCTTAGGGGACAGGGGGCTTACTGAAGCTTTCTTT
TRBV5-5	.	TRBJ2-5	.	CASSLGGQGLGETQYF	TGTGCCAGCAGCTTGGGTGGACAGGGACTAGGAGAGACCCAGTACTTC
TRBV10-3	.	TRBJ1-1	.	CAISAVSNTEAFF	TGTGCCATCAGTGCGGTCAGCAACACTGAAGCTTTCTTT
TRBV4-1	.	TRBJ2-3	.	CASSQDRGTDTQYF	TGCGCCAGCAGCCAAGATAGGGGCACAGATACGCAGTATTTT
TRBV11-2	once	TRBJ2-2	.	CASSSRVNRGTLTGELFF	TGTGCCAGCAGCTCCCGAGTAAACCGAGGGACGTTAACCGGGGAGCTGTTTTTT
TRBV5-1	.	TRBJ1-3	.	CASSLAGYNSGNTIYF	TGCGCCAGCAGCTTGGCCGGGTACAACTCTGGAAACACCATATATTTT
TRBV6-1	.	TRBJ1-1	.	CASSGITTTEAFF	TGTGCCAGCAGTGGGATTACGACCACTGAAGCTTTCTTT
TRBV6-1	once	TRBJ1-1	.	CASRFTEIGTEAFF	TGTGCCAGCAGGTTCACAGAAATCGGCACTGAAGCTTTCTTT
TRBV5-1	.	TRBJ2-5	.	CASSLDRSNQETQYF	TGCGCCAGCAGCTTGGACAGGAGCAACCAAGAGACCCAGTACTTC
TRBV29-1	.	TRBJ1-4	.	CSVARGTNEKLFF	TGCAGCGTGGCCAGGGGAACTAATGAAAAACTGTTTTTT
TRBV19	.	TRBJ2-7	.	CAVGQGDHEQYF	TGTGCCGTCGGCCAGGGCGACCACGAGCAGTACTTC
TRBV5-1	.	TRBJ1-1	.	CASSNVQTDLLNTEAFF	TGCGCCAGCAGCAATGTCCAGACGGACCTTTTGAACACTGAAGCTTTCTTT
TRBV10-3	.	TRBJ2-2	.	CAISDLITARAGELFF	TGTGCCATCAGTGATTTGATCACAGCTAGGGCCGGGGAGCTGTTTTTT
TRBV27	.	TRBJ1-1	.	CASSKGQRLNTEAFF	TGTGCCAGCAGTAAAGGACAGAGACTGAACACTGAAGCTTTCTTT
TRBV7-3	.	TRBJ1-5	.	CASSSQPGAPQHF	TGTGCCAGCAGCTCTCAGCCCGGAGCGCCCCAGCATTTT
TRBV4-1	.	TRBJ2-1	.	CASSLLPEPYNEQFF	TGCGCCAGCAGCCTCCTGCCGGAGCCCTACAATGAGCAGTTCTTC
TRBV19	.	TRBJ2-1	TRBD2	CASTTRLLAGGRNEQFF	TGTGCCAGTACTACTCGCTTACTAGCGGGGGGGCGAAATGAGCAGTTCTTC
TRBV4-1	.	TRBJ1-5	TRBD1	CASSQVQGYGDNPQHF	TGCGCCAGCAGCCAGGTACAGGGGTACGGGGACAACCCCCAGCATTTT
TRBV11-2	.	TRBJ2-5	.	CASSLDSAVLQETQYF	TGTGCCAGCAGCTTAGATTCAGCGGTGCTCCAAGAGACCCAGTACTTC
TRBV29-1	.	TRBJ1-2	TRBD1	CSVEGRTGNYGYTF	TGCAGCGTTGAAGGTCGGACAGGCAACTATGGCTACACCTTC
TRBV7-6	few	TRBJ2-1	.	CASSLADNEQFF	TGTGCCAGCAGCTTAGCAGACAATGAGCAGTTCTTC